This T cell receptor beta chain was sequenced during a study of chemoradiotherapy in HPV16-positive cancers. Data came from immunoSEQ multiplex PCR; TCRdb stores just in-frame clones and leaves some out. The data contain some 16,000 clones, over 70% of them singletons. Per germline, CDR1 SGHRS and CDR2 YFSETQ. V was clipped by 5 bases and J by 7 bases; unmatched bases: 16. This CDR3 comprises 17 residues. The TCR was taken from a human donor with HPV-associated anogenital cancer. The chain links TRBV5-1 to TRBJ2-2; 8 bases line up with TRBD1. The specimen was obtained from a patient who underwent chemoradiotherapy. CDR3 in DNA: TGCGCCAGCAGTTCGCGAGAGACAGGGGTAGAGGTCGGGGAGCTGTTTTTT. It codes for CASSSRETGVEVGELFF.